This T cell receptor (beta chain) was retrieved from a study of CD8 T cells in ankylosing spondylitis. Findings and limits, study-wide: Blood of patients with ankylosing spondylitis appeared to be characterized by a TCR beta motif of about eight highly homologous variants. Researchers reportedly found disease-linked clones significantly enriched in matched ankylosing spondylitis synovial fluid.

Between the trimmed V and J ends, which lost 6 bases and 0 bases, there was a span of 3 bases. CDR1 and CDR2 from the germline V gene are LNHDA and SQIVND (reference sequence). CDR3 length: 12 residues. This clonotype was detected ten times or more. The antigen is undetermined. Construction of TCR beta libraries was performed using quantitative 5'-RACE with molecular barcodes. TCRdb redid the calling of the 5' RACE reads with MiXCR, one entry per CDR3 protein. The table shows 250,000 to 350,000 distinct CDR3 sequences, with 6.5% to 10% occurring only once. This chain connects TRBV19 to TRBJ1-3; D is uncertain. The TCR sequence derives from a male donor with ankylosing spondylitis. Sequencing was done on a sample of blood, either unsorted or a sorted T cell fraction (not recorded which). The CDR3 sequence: CASRTSGNTIYF. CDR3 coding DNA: TGTGCCAGTAGGACCTCTGGAAACACCATATATTTT.